This note documents a single TCR beta chain sequence. This entry belongs to a study of T cells expressing NK-cell markers. The CDR3 is 12 residues long. UMI-tagged 5'RACE template switching yielded the TCR beta cDNA. TCRdb reanalyzed the 5' RACE reads, giving one entry per CDR3 protein sequence and no DNA. The listing contains about 260,000 distinct CDR3 sequences. The TCR originated in a young man in good health. The chain is built from TRBV12-3 or TRBV12-4 and TRBJ1-2; TCRdb's D call of TRBD1 is untestable without DNA. Sequencing was carried out using blood T cells: a sorted CD56 or NKG2C T cell subset, CD4+ or CD8+ T cells, or bulk PBMC T cells (not recorded which). The CDR3 loop is CASTSTGVGYTF.